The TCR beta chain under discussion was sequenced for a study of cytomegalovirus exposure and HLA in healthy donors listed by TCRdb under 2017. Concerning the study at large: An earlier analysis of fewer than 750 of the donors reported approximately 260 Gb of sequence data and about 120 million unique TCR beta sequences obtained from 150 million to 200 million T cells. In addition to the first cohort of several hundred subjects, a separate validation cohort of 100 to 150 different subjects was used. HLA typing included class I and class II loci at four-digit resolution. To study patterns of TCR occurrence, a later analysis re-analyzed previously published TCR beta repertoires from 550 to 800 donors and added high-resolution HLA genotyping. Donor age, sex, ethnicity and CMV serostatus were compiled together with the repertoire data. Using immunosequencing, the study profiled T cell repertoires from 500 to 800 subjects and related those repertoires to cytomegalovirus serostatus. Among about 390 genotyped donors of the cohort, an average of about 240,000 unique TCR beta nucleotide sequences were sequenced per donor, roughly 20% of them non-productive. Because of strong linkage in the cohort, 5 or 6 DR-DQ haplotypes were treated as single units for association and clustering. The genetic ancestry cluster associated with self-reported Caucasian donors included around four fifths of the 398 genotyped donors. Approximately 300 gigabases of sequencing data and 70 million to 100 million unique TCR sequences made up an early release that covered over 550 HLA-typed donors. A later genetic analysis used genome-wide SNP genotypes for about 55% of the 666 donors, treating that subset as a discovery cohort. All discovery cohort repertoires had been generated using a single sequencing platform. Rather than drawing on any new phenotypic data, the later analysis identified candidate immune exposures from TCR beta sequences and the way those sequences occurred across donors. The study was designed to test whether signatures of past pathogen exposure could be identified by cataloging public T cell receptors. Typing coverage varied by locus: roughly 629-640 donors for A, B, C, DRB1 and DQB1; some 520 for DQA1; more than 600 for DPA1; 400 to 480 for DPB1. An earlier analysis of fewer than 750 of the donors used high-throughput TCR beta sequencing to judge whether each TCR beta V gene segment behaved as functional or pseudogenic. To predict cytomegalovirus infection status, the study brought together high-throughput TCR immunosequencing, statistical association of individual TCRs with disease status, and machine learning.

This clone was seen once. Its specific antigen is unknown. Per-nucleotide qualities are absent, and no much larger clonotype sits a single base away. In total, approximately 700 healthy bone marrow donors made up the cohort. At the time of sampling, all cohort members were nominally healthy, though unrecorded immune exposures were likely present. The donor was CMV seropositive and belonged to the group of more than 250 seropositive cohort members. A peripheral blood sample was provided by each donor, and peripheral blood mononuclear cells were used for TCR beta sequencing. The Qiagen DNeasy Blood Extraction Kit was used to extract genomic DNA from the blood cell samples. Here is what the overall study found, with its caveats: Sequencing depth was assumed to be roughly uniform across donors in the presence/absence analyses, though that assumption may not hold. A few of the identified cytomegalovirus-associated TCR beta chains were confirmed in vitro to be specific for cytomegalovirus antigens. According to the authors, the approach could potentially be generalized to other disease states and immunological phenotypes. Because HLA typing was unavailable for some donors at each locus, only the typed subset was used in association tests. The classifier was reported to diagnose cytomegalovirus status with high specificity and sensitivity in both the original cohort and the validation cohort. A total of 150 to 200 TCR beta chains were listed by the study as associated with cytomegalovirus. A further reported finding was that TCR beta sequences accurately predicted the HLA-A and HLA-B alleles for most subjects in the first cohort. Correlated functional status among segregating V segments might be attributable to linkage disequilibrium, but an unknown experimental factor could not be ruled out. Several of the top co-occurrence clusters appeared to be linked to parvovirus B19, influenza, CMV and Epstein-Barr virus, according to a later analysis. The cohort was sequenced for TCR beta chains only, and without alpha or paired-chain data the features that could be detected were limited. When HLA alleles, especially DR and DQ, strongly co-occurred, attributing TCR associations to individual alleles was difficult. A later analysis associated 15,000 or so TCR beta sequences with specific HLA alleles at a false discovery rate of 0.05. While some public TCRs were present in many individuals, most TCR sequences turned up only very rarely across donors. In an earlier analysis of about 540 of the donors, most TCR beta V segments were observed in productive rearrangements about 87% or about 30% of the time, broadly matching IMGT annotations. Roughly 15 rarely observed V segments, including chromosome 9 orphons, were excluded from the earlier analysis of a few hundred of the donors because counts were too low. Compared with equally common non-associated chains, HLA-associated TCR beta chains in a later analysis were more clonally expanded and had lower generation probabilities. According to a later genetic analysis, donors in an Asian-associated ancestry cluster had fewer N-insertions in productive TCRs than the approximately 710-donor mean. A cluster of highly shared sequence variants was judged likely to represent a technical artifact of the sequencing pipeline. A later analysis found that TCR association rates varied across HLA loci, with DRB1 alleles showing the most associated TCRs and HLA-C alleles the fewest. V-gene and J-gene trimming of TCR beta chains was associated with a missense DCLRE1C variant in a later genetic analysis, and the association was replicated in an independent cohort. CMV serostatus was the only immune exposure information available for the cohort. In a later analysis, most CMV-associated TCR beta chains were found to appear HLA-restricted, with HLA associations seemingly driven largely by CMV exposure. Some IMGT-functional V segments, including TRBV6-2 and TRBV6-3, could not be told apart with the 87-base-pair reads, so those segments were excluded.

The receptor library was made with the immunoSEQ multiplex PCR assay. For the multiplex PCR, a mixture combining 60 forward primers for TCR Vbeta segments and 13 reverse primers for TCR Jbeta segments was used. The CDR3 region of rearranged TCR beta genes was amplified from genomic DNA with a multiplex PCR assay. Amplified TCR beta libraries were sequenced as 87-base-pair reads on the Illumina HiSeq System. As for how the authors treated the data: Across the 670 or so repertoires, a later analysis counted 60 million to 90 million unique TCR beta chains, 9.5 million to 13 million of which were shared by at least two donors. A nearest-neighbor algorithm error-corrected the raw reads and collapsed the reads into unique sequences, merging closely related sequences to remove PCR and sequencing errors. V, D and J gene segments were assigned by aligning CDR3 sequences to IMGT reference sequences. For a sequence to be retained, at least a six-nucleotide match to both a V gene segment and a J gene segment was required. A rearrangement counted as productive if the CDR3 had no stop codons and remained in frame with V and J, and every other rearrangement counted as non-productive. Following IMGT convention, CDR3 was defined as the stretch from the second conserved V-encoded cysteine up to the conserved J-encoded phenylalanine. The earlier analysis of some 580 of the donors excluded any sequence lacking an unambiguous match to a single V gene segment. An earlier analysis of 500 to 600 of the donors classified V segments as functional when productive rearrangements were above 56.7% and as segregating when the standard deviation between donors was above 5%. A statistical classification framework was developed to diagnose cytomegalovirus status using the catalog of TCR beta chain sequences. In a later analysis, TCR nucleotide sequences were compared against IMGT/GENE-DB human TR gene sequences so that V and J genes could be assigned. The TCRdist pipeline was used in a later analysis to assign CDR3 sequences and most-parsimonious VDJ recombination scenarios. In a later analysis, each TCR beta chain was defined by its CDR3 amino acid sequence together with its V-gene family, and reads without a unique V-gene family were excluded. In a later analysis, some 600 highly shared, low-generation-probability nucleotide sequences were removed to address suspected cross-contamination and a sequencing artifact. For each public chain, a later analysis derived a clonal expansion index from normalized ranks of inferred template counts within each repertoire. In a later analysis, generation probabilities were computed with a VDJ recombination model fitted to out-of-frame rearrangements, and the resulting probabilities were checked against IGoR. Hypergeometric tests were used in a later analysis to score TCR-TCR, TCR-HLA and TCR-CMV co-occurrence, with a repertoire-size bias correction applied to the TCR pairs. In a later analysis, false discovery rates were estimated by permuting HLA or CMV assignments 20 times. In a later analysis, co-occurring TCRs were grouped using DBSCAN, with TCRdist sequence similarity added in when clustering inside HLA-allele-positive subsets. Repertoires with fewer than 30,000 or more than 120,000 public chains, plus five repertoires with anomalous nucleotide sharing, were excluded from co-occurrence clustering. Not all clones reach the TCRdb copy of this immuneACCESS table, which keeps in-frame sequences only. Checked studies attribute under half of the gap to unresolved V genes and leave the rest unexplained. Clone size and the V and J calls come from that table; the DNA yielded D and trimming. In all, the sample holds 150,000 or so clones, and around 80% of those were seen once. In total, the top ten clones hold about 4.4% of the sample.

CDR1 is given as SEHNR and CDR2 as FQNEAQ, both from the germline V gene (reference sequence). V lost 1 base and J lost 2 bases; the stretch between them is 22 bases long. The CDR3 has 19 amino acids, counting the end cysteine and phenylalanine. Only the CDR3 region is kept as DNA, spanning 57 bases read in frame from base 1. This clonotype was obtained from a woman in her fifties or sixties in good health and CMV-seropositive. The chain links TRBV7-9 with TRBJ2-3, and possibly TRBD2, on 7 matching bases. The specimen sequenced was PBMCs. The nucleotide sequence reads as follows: TGTGCCAGCAGCTTAGGGAGGGGGGGGCTGGTGGTGGTCACAGATACGCAGTATTTT. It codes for CASSLGRGGLVVVTDTQYF.